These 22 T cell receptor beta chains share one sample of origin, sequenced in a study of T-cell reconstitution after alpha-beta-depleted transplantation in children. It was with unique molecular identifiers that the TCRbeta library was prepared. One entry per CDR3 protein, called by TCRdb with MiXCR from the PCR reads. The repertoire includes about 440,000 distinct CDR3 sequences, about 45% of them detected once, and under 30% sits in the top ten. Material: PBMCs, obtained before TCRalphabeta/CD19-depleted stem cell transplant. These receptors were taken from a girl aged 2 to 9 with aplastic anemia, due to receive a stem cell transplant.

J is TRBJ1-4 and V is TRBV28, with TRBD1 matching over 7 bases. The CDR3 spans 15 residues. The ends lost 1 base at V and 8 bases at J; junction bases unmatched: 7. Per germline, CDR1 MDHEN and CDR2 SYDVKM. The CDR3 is CASSLSGTDGEKLFF. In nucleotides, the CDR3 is TGTGCCAGCAGTTTATCAGGGACAGACGGGGAAAAACTGTTTTTT.

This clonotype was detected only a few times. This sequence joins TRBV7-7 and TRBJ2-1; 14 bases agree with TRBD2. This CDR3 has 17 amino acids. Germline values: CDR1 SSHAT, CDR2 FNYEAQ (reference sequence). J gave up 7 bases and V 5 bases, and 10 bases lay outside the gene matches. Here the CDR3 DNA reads TGTGCCAGCAGCCCACTGAGTGGACTAGCGGGGGGTAATGAGCAGTTCTTC. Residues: CASSPLSGLAGGNEQFF.

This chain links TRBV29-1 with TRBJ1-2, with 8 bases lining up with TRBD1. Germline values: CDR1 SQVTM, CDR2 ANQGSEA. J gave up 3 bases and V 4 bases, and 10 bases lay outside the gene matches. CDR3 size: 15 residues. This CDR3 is CSVAPGQEGDYGYTF. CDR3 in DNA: TGCAGCGTTGCTCCGGGACAGGAAGGGGACTATGGCTACACCTTC.

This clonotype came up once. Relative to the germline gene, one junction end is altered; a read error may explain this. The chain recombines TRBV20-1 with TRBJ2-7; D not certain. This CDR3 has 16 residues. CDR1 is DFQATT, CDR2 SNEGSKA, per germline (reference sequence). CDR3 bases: TGCTGTGCTAGATCCACCACGAGGCGGTTATCCGGCGAGCAGTACTTC. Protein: CCARSTTRRLSGEQYF.

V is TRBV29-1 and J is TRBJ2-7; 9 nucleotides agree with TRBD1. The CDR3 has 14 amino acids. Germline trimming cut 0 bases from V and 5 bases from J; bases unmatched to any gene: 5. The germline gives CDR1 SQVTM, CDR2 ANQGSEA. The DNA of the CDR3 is TGCAGCGTTGAAGAGGGACAGGGAGAAAACGAGCAGTACTTC. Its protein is CSVEEGQGENEQYF.

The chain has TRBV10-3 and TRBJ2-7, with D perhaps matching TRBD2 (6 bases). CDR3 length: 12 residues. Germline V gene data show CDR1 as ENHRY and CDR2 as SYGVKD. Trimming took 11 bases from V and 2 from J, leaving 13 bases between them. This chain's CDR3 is CAGGATTYEQYF. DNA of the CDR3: TGTGCCGGCGGGGCTACGACCTACGAGCAGTACTTC.

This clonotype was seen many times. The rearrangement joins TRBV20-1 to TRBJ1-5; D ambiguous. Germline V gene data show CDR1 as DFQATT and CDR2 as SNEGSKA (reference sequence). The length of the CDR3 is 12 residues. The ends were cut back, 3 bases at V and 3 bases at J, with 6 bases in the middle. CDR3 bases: TGCAGTGCTAGTCTGGCCAATCAGCCCCAGCATTTT. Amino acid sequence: CSASLANQPQHF.

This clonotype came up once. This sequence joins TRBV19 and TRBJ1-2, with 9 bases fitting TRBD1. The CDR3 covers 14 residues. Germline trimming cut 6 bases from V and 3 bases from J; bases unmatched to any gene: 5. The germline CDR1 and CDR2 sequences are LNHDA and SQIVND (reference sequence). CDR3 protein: CASRRTGDHYGYTF. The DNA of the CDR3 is TGTGCCAGTAGGAGGACAGGGGACCACTATGGCTACACCTTC.

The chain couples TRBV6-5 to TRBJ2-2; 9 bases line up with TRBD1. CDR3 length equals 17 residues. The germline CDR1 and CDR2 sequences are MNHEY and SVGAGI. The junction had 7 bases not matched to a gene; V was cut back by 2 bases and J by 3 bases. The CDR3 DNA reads TGTGCCAGCAGTTACGCCGGGACAGGGACAGACACCGGGGAGCTGTTTTTT. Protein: CASSYAGTGTDTGELFF.

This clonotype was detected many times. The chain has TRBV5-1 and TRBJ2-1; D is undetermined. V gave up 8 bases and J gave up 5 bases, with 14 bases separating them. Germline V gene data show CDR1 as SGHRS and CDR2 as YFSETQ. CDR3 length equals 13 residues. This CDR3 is CASKRVRHNEQFF. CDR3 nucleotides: TGCGCCAGTAAACGGGTCCGCCACAATGAGCAGTTCTTC.

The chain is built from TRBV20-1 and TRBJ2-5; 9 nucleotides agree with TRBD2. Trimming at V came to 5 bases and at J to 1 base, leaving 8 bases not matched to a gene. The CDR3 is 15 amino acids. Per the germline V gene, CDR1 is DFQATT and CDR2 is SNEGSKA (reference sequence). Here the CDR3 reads CSAPPSGVPQETQYF. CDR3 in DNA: TGCAGTGCTCCGCCTAGCGGGGTACCCCAAGAGACCCAGTACTTC.

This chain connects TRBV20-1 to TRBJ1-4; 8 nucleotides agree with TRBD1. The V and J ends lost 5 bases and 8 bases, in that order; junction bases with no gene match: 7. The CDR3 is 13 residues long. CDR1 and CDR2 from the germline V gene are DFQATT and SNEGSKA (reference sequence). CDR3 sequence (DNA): TGCAGTGCTCGTCGACAGGGGAGAGAAAAACTGTTTTTT. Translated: CSARRQGREKLFF.

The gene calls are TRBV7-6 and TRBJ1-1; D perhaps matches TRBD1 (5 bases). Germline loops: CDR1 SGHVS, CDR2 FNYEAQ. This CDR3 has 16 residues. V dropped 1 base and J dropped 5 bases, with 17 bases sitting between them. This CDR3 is CASSLDDNRWSTEAFF. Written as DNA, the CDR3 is TGTGCCAGCAGCTTAGACGACAACAGGTGGTCGACTGAAGCTTTCTTT. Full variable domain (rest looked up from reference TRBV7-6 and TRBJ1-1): GAGVSQSPRYKVTKRGQDVALRCDPISGHVSLYWYRQALGQGPEFLTYFNYEAQQDKSGLPNDRFSAERPEGSISTLTIQRTEQRDSAMYRCASSLDDNRWSTEAFFGQGTRLTVV.

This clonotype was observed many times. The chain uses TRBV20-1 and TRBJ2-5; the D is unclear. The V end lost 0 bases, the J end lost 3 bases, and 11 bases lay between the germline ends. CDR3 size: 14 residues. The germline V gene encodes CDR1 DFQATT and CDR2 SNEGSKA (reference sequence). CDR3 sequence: CSARDPPSEETQYF. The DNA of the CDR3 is TGCAGTGCTAGAGATCCCCCGAGCGAAGAGACCCAGTACTTC.

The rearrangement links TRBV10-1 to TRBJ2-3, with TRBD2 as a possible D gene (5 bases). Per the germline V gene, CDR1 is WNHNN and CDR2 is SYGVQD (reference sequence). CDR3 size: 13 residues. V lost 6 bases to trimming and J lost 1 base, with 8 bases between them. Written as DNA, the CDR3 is TGCGCCAGCAGAGCGGAACGCACAGATACGCAGTATTTT. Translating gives CASRAERTDTQYF.

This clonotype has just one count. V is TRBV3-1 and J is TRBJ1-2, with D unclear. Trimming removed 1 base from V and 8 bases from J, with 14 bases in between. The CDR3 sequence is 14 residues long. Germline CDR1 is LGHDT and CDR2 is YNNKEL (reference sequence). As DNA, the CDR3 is TGTGCCAGCAGCCAAGTTCCCCGAATAGGGGGCTACACCTTC. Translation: CASSQVPRIGGYTF.

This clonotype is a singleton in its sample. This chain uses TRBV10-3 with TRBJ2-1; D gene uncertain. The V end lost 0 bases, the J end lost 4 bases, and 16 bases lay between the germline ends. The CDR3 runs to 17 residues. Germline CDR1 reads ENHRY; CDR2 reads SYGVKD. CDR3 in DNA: TGTGCCATCAGTGAGTCGATGGAGCTATCCCCTTACAATGAGCAGTTCTTC. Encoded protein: CAISESMELSPYNEQFF.

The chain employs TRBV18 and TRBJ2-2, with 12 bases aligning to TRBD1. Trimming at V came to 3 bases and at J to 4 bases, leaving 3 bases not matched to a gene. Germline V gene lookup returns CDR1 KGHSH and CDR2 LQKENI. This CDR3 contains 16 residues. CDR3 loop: CASSPEGQGATGELFF. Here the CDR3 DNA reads TGTGCCAGCTCACCTGAGGGACAGGGGGCCACCGGGGAGCTGTTTTTT.

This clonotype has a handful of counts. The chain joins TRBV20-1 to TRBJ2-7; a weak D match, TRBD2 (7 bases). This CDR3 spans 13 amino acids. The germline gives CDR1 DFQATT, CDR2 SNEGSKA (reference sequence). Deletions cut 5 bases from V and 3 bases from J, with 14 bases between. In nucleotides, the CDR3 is TGCAGTGCTGGGAGGGGGGGACTCTACGAGCAGTACTTC. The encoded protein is CSAGRGGLYEQYF.

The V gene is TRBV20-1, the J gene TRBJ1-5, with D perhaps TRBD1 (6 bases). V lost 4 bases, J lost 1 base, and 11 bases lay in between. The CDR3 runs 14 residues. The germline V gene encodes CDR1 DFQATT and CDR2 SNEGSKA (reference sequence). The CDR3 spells CSATAGASNQPQHF. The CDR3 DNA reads TGCAGTGCTACCGCAGGGGCGAGCAATCAGCCCCAGCATTTT.

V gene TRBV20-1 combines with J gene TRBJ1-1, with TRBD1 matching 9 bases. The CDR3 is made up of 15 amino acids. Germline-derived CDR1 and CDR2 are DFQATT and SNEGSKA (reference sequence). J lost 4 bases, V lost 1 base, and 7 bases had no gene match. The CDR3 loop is CSARVRDRVITEAFF. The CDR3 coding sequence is TGCAGTGCTAGAGTCCGGGACAGGGTTATCACTGAAGCTTTCTTT.

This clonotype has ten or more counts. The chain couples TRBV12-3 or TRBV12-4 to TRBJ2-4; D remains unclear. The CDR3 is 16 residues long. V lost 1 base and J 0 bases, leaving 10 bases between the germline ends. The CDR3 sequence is CASSLGADLAKNIQYF. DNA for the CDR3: TGTGCCAGCAGTTTAGGGGCAGACCTAGCCAAAAACATTCAGTACTTC.